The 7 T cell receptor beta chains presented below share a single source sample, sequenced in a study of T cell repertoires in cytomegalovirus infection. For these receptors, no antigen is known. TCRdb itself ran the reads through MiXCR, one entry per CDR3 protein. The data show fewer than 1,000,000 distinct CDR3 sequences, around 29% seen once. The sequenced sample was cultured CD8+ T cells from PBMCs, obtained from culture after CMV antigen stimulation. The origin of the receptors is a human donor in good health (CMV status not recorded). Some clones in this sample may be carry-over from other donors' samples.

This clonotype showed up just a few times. Here the CDR3 reads CASSLAGGGYQETQYF. CDR3 nucleotide sequence: TGTGCCAGCAGTTTAGCAGGTGGGGGGTACCAAGAGACCCAGTACTTC. The rearrangement joins TRBV12-3 or TRBV12-4 to TRBJ2-5; D possibly corresponds to TRBD2 (6 bases). The CDR3 loop spans 16 amino acids. Deletions cut 0 bases from V and 0 bases from J, with 11 bases between.

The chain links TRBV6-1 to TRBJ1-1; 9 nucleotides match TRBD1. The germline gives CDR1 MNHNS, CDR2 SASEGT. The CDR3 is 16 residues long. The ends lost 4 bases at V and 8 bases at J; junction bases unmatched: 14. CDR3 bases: TGTGCCAGCAGTGCGAACAGGGGGCGCCTGACCTTAGAAGCTTTCTTT. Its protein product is CASSANRGRLTLEAFF.

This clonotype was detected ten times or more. This CDR3 is CASSSRPDRRTNGNQPQHF. CDR3 coding DNA: TGTGCCAGCAGCTCCAGGCCGGACAGGAGAACGAATGGCAATCAGCCCCAGCATTTT. The gene calls are TRBV27 and TRBJ1-5, with TRBD1 identical over 7 bases. The CDR3 has 19 residues. V was pared by 6 bases and J by 2 bases, with 19 bases of the junction left unmatched. Germline V gives CDR1 MNHEY, CDR2 SMNVEV (reference sequence).

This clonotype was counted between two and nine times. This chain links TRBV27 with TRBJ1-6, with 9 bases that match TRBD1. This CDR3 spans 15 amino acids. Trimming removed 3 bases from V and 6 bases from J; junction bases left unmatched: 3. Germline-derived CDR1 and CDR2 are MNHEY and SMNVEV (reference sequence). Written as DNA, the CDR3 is TGTGCCAGCAGTTTCGGGACAGGGTTTAATTCACCCCTCCACTTT. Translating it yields CASSFGTGFNSPLHF.

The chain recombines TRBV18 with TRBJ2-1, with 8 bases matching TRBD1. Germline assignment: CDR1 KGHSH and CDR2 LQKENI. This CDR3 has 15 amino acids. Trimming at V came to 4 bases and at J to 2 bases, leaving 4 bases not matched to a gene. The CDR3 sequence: CASSRDRNTYNEQFF. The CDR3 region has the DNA TGTGCCAGCTCACGGGACAGGAACACCTACAATGAGCAGTTCTTC.

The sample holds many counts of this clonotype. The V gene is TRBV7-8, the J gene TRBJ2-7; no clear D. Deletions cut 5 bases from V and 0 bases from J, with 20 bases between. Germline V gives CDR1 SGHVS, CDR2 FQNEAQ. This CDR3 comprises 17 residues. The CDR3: CASSTNSNVLGSYEQYF. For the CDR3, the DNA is TGTGCCAGCAGCACGAACTCGAACGTTTTGGGCTCCTACGAGCAGTACTTC.

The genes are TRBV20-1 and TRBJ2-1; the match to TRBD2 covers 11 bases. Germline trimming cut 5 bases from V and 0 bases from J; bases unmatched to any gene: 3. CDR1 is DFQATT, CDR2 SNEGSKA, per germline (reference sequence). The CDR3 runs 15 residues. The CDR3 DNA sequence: TGCAGTGCTTATAGCGGGGGGGCCTCCTACAATGAGCAGTTCTTC. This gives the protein CSAYSGGASYNEQFF.